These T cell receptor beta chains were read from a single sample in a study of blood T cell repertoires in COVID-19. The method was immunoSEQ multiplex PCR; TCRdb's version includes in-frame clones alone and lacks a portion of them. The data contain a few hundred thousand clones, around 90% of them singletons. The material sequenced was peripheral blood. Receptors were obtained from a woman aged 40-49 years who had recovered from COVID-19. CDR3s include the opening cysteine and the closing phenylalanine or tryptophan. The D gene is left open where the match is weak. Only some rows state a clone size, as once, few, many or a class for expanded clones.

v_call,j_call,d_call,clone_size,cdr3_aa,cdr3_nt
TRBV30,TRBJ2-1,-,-,CAWRPAAWGHNEQFF,TGTGCCTGGAGGCCGGCCGCGTGGGGCCACAATGAGCAGTTCTTC
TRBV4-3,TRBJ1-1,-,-,CASSRSEVNTEAFF,TGCGCCAGCAGCCGATCCGAGGTGAACACTGAAGCTTTCTTT
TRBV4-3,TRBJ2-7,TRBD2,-,CASSQESSGGDYEQYF,TGCGCCAGCAGCCAAGAATCTAGCGGGGGAGACTACGAGCAGTACTTC
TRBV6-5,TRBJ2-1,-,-,CASSYERRPSYNEQFF,TGTGCCAGCAGTTACGAGCGGCGACCGTCCTACAATGAGCAGTTCTTC
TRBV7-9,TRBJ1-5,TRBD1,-,CASSPSPQGNGPQHF,TGTGCCAGCAGCCCGTCCCCACAGGGGAATGGGCCCCAGCATTTT
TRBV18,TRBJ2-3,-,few,CASSPSPDTQYF,TGTGCCAGCTCACCAAGCCCAGATACGCAGTATTTT
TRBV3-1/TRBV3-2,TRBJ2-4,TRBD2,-,CASSPPWGRASVGKNIQYF,TGTGCCAGCAGCCCCCCCTGGGGGAGGGCCAGTGTAGGCAAAAACATTCAGTACTTC
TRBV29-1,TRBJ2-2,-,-,CSGSDSYTGELFF,TGCAGCGGTAGTGACAGCTACACCGGGGAGCTGTTTTTT
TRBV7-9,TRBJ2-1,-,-,CASSRSRLGTYNEQFF,TGTGCCAGCAGCCGCTCGAGACTAGGAACCTACAATGAGCAGTTCTTC
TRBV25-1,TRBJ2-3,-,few,CASSRPGSSDTQYF,TGTGCCAGCAGCCGCCCCGGGAGTTCAGATACGCAGTATTTT
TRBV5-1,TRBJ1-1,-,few,CASSLGTGQRNTEAFF,TGCGCCAGCAGCTTGGGAACGGGACAACGGAACACTGAAGCTTTCTTT
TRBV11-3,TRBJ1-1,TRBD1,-,CASSQGAGVVGNTEAFF,TGTGCCAGCAGCCAGGGGGCCGGGGTAGTGGGGAACACTGAAGCTTTCTTT
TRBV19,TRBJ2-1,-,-,CASSIGTHYNEQFF,TGTGCCAGTAGTATCGGGACTCACTACAATGAGCAGTTCTTC
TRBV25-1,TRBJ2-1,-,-,CATDTLPYNEQFF,TGTGCCACCGATACTCTACCTTACAATGAGCAGTTCTTC
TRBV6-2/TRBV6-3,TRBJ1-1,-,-,CASSRGTEAFF,TGTGCCAGCAGTCGGGGAACTGAAGCTTTCTTT
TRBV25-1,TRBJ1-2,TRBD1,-,CASSVTGGQGYGYTF,TGTGCCAGCAGTGTAACCGGGGGACAGGGGTATGGCTACACCTTC
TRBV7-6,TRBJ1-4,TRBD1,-,CASSSDRGRPVNEKLFF,TGTGCCAGCAGTTCGGACAGGGGGCGGCCGGTGAATGAAAAACTGTTTTTT
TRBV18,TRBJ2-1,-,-,CASSPGGRYNEQFF,TGTGCCAGCTCACCAGGGGGGAGGTACAATGAGCAGTTCTTC